Presented here are 4 T cell receptor beta chains from one specimen sequenced in a study of low-dose radiotherapy and immunotherapy resistance in tumors. TRAV- and TRBV-specific primers, spanning alpha and beta chains, primed first-strand cDNA. Over approximately 20 PCR cycles, TCRs were amplified from a constant-region primer and V-primer adapter. TCRdb reprocessed the reads with MiXCR, giving one entry per CDR3 protein. Of under 90,000 distinct CDR3 sequences listed, 15% to 20% are singletons. The sample's time point: before trial treatment. The source material was PBMCs, sampled before treatment. These receptors were obtained from a male donor with prostate cancer.

Many counts were recorded for this clonotype. The CDR3 nucleotides are TGTGCCAGCAGCGAGGACGAATATAGCAATCAGCCCCAGCATTTT. It specifies CASSEDEYSNQPQHF. This chain connects TRBV7-8 to TRBJ1-5; D remains ambiguous. V lost 5 bases to trimming and J lost 0 bases, with 11 bases between them. CDR3 length: 15 amino acids. Germline assignment: CDR1 SGHVS and CDR2 FQNEAQ.

The chain combines TRBV4-1 with TRBJ1-3; D unclear. Germline CDR1 and CDR2: MGHRA and YSYEKL. The CDR3 has 15 amino acids. V gave up 0 bases and J gave up 0 bases, with 6 bases separating them. As DNA, the CDR3 is TGCGCCAGCAGCCAAGAATCTCCCTCTGGAAACACCATATATTTT. This translates into CASSQESPSGNTIYF.

This clonotype appeared many times. The gene calls are TRBV7-8 and TRBJ2-3; TRBD2 matches 12 bases. Germline trimming cut 2 bases from V and 9 bases from J; bases unmatched to any gene: 9. The CDR3 extends over 16 amino acids. Germline values: CDR1 SGHVS, CDR2 FQNEAQ. DNA of the CDR3: TGTGCCAGCAGCTTATATCGACTAGCGGGGGTGAAGACGCAGTATTTT. Its protein is CASSLYRLAGVKTQYF.

The sample holds many counts of this clonotype. The rearrangement joins TRBV11-1 to TRBJ2-6; D ambiguous. V shed 3 bases and J shed 1 base, with 16 bases lying between them. The CDR3 is made up of 18 amino acids. The V gene's germline CDR1 is SGHAT and CDR2 FQDESV (reference sequence). The CDR3 here is CASSFSAWVGSGANVLTF. The CDR3 DNA sequence: TGTGCCAGCAGCTTCTCCGCATGGGTGGGATCTGGGGCCAACGTCCTGACTTTC.